One sample yielded the 19 T cell receptor beta chains listed below, sequenced in a study of graft-versus-host responses after intestinal transplantation (dated by TCRdb to 2020 to 2022). The antigens for these receptors are not known. Library preparation used the immunoSEQ multiplex PCR assay. TCRdb stores this immuneACCESS table with in-frame sequences only. Part of the clones is absent; in the studies checked, under half of the shortfall reflects unresolved V genes, and no reason is known for the rest. The sample yields more than 65,000 clones; around 93% were counted once. Roughly 0.36% of the sample goes to the ten largest clones. Reading the label with the study, this specimen's time point is: cells obtained before transplantation from donor or recipient. The specimen was unstimulated CD8+ T cells sorted from spleen or lymph node cells, collected before transplant. Receptor source: a human donor who was the organ donor for an intestinal transplant.

The V and J genes are TRBV4-1 and TRBJ1-1; D gene unclear. The CDR3 has 15 residues. Germline values: CDR1 MGHRA, CDR2 YSYEKL. Trimming pared 1 base from V and 8 bases from J, leaving 17 bases between. Written as DNA, the CDR3 is TGCGCCAGCAGCCAAGGACGGGAACTCAGTCGGGAAGCTTTCTTT. Residues: CASSQGRELSREAFF.

This clone was seen just once. The chain has TRBV5-1 and TRBJ2-5; 8 bases agree with TRBD2. This CDR3 has 14 residues. V gave up 4 bases and J gave up 4 bases; unmatched junction bases: 6. Germline V gives CDR1 SGHRS, CDR2 YFSETQ. The CDR3 sequence is CASSPPGGGETQYF. The CDR3 DNA sequence: TGCGCCAGCAGCCCCCCCGGGGGGGGAGAGACCCAGTACTTC. Variable domain in full (rest from reference TRBV5-1 and TRBJ2-5): KAGVTQTPRYLIKTRGQQVTLSCSPISGHRSVSWYQQTPGQGLQFLFEYFSETQRNKGNFPGRFSGRQFSNSRSEMNVSTLELGDSALYLCASSPPGGGETQYFGPGTRLLVL.

The rearrangement links TRBV27 to TRBJ1-1; D not certain. V was clipped by 6 bases and J by 1 base, with 12 bases between them. From germline, CDR1 is MNHEY and CDR2 SMNVEV (reference sequence). The CDR3 covers 14 residues. This CDR3 is CASSMKSGNTEAFF. CDR3 in DNA: TGTGCCAGCAGCATGAAAAGCGGGAACACTGAAGCTTTCTTT.

This chain joins TRBV4-1 and TRBJ1-5; 8 bases are a match to TRBD1. Germline V lookup: CDR1 MGHRA, CDR2 YSYEKL. Trimming removed 3 bases from V and 4 bases from J; junction bases left unmatched: 8. The CDR3 is 16 residues long. CDR3 protein: CASSQPRGPLNQPQHF. For the CDR3, the DNA is TGCGCCAGCAGCCAGCCCAGGGGGCCCCTTAATCAGCCCCAGCATTTT.

This chain joins TRBV19 and TRBJ2-7; D is perhaps TRBD2 (6 bases). Trimming removed 5 bases from V and 2 bases from J, with 19 bases in between. This CDR3 is 16 amino acids long. In germline, CDR1 is LNHDA, CDR2 SQIVND (reference sequence). The DNA of the CDR3 is TGTGCCAGTAGTTTTGGAGGGTCACACAGTCCCTACGAGCAGTACTTC. Its translation: CASSFGGSHSPYEQYF.

This chain connects TRBV9 to TRBJ2-5; TRBD2 aligns across 9 bases. CDR3 size: 16 residues. J gave up 2 bases and V 4 bases, and 9 bases lay outside the gene matches. The germline gives CDR1 SGDLS, CDR2 YYNGEE. The CDR3 coding sequence is TGTGCCAGCAGCCCGAGCGGGGGGTTGGGTCAAGAGACCCAGTACTTC. Translating it yields CASSPSGGLGQETQYF.

This chain joins TRBV29-1 and TRBJ2-3; 11 positions match TRBD2. The CDR3 consists of 19 residues. V lost 0 bases to trimming and J lost 3 bases; unmatched junction nucleotides: 14. Germline V lookup: CDR1 SQVTM, CDR2 ANQGSEA. The CDR3 loop reads CSVEDLWVAGGLGTDTQYF. In nucleotides, the CDR3 is TGCAGCGTTGAAGATCTTTGGGTAGCGGGGGGGCTAGGGACAGATACGCAGTATTTT.

The V call is TRBV4-1, the J call TRBJ2-5, with D perhaps matching TRBD1 (5 bases). This CDR3 has 15 amino acids. In germline, CDR1 is MGHRA, CDR2 YSYEKL. V gave up 0 bases and J gave up 2 bases, with 10 bases separating them. The CDR3 sequence is CASSQDTGQQETQYF. CDR3 bases: TGCGCCAGCAGCCAAGACACAGGTCAACAAGAGACCCAGTACTTC.

This rearrangement joins TRBV18 to TRBJ2-7, with a possible D match to TRBD1 (6 bases). Trimming removed 3 bases at V and 1 base at J, with 10 bases between. Germline V gene sequence: CDR1 KGHSH, CDR2 LQKENI. This CDR3 is built from 14 residues. The CDR3 sequence is CASSPSGDSYEQYF. The CDR3 coding sequence is TGTGCCAGCTCACCCTCAGGGGATTCCTACGAGCAGTACTTC.

The chain has TRBV27 and TRBJ1-2; unclear D gene. This CDR3 is built from 11 residues. Germline CDR1 and CDR2: MNHEY and SMNVEV (reference sequence). V was pared by 6 bases and J by 8 bases, with 10 bases between. The CDR3 loop reads CASRDFRGYTF. Written as DNA, the CDR3 is TGTGCCAGCAGGGACTTTCGCGGCTACACCTTC.

This chain connects TRBV19 to TRBJ2-4, with D unclear. The V gene's germline CDR1 is LNHDA and CDR2 SQIVND (reference sequence). The V and J ends lost 0 bases and 9 bases respectively, with 15 bases between them. The CDR3 length is 15 residues. As DNA, the CDR3 is TGTGCCAGTAGTATAGATCTGGGCAGTGGCCGCATTCAGTACTTC. Residues: CASSIDLGSGRIQYF.

This chain uses TRBV2 with TRBJ2-3; D is perhaps TRBD2 (6 bases). CDR1 SNHLY and CDR2 FYNNEI come from the germline V gene. CDR3 size: 17 residues. Trimming stripped 1 base from V and 0 bases from J, with 14 bases between. The chain's CDR3 is CASSEGVLGLSTDTQYF. CDR3 bases: TGTGCCAGCAGTGAAGGGGTATTGGGACTGAGCACAGATACGCAGTATTTT.

This chain joins TRBV5-5 and TRBJ1-4; D remains unclear. The germline V gene encodes CDR1 SGHKS and CDR2 YYEKEE (reference sequence). This CDR3 is 17 amino acids long. The germline V and J ends were trimmed by 4 bases and 5 bases, with 21 bases remaining between them. CDR3 DNA: TGTGCCAGCAGCGAACTAGGAACAGAGGGTGGGAATGAAAAACTGTTTTTT. Protein sequence: CASSELGTEGGNEKLFF. The complete variable domain, with remaining parts taken from reference TRBV5-5 and TRBJ1-4, reads DAGVTQSPTHLIKTRGQQVTLRCSPISGHKSVSWYQQVLGQGPQFIFQYYEKEERGRGNFPDRFSARQFPNYSSELNVNALLLGDSALYLCASSELGTEGGNEKLFFGSGTQLSVL.

In its sample, this clone was seen a few times. The chain links TRBV10-3 to TRBJ1-2; D gene unclear. Germline V gene lookup returns CDR1 ENHRY and CDR2 SYGVKD. The ends were cut back, 0 bases at V and 0 bases at J, with 11 bases in the middle. This CDR3 is built from 16 residues. DNA for the CDR3: TGTGCCATCAGTGAGTCCCTGAGGGATGCTAACTATGGCTACACCTTC. Protein: CAISESLRDANYGYTF.

J is TRBJ2-7 and V is TRBV4-1, with D possibly matching TRBD2 (6 bases). In germline, CDR1 is MGHRA, CDR2 YSYEKL. The CDR3 loop spans 16 amino acids. Between the trimmed V and J ends, which lost 0 bases and 7 bases, there was a span of 19 bases. CDR3 bases: TGCGCCAGCAGCCAAGATTCGGCGGGGTGGCAAGGAGAGCAGTACTTC. It translates to CASSQDSAGWQGEQYF.

The CDR3 region is CASSLGSQRLYGYTF. The CDR3 coding sequence is TGTGCCAGCAGCTTAGGGAGTCAGCGGCTCTATGGCTACACCTTC. The J gene is TRBJ1-2, the V gene TRBV7-8, with no clear D. CDR3 length equals 15 residues. The V and J ends lost 1 base and 4 bases respectively, with 13 bases between them. CDR1 and CDR2 (germline): SGHVS, FQNEAQ.

The rearrangement uses TRBV28 and TRBJ1-2, with 7 bases aligning to TRBD1. This CDR3 contains 14 residues. With V trimmed by 7 bases and J by 4 bases, 9 bases remained unmatched. Germline V gene data show CDR1 as MDHEN and CDR2 as SYDVKM. The CDR3 sequence: CASIRTGAPYGYTF. The DNA of the CDR3 is TGTGCCAGCATCCGGACAGGAGCCCCCTATGGCTACACCTTC.

This chain joins TRBV5-5 and TRBJ2-6, with D possibly TRBD1 on 5 matching bases. CDR3 length: 18 amino acids. Trimming pared 4 bases from V and 0 bases from J, leaving 17 bases between. Germline values: CDR1 SGHKS, CDR2 YYEKEE (reference sequence). The CDR3 protein is CASSRDRTRSSGANVLTF. CDR3 coding DNA: TGTGCCAGCAGCCGCGATCGGACAAGGAGCTCTGGGGCCAACGTCCTGACTTTC.

CDR3 in DNA: TGTGCCAGCAGTTTGTCTTACAGGGGGCACACTGAAGCTTTCTTT. This encodes CASSLSYRGHTEAFF. The V and J genes are TRBV28 and TRBJ1-1; 9 nucleotides agree with TRBD1. Germline trimming cut 3 bases from V and 3 bases from J; bases unmatched to any gene: 5. There are 15 residues in the CDR3. In germline, CDR1 is MDHEN, CDR2 SYDVKM.